This is a list of T cell receptor beta chains from one sample in a study of blood T cell repertoires in COVID-19. The repertoire was sequenced with immunoSEQ multiplex PCR; TCRdb's copy has only in-frame clones and lacks some. The sample yields approximately 60,000 clones, under 85% seen once. The sample comprised peripheral blood. The receptors stem from a woman at least 80 years old with active or convalescent COVID-19. CDR3s include the opening cysteine and the closing phenylalanine or tryptophan. The D gene is left open where the match is weak. Only part of the rows carry a size: once, few, many, or a class if the clone is expanded.

d_gene | j_gene | abundance | v_gene | CDR3aa | CDR3nt
TRBD1 | TRBJ2-1 | . | TRBV11-3 | CASSSPGTGSEQFF | TGTGCCAGCAGCTCACCCGGGACAGGGAGTGAGCAGTTCTTC
. | TRBJ1-1 | many | TRBV3-1/TRBV3-2 | CATKMGGWAEAFF | TGTGCCACCAAGATGGGGGGTTGGGCTGAAGCTTTCTTT
. | TRBJ1-1 | . | TRBV5-4 | CAVGRRMNTEAFF | TGTGCAGTTGGGAGGAGGATGAACACTGAAGCTTTCTTT
. | TRBJ2-1 | . | TRBV2 | CASSEVTGGYNEQFF | TGTGCCAGCAGTGAAGTGACTGGCGGCTACAATGAGCAGTTCTTC
. | TRBJ2-4 | . | TRBV5-5 | CASSLQTQNIQYF | TGTGCCAGCAGCTTGCAGACACAAAACATTCAGTACTTC
TRBD1 | TRBJ2-7 | . | TRBV5-4 | CASSLNGQAYEQYF | TGTGCCAGCAGCTTGAACGGACAGGCCTACGAGCAGTACTTC
. | TRBJ1-1 | . | TRBV5-1 | CASSLEGVLGTEAFF | TGCGCCAGCAGCTTGGAAGGGGTTCTTGGCACTGAAGCTTTCTTT
. | TRBJ1-2 | . | TRBV25-1 | CASSGWGSSGYTF | TGTGCCAGCAGTGGATGGGGCAGTAGTGGCTACACCTTC
TRBD2 | TRBJ2-1 | . | TRBV5-1 | CASSLGPGREARFF | TGCGCCAGCAGCTTGGGGCCGGGGAGGGAAGCTCGGTTCTTC
. | TRBJ1-1 | . | TRBV15 | CATSRKTRDTEAFF | TGTGCCACCAGCAGGAAAACGAGGGACACTGAAGCTTTCTTT
. | TRBJ1-2 | once | TRBV5-1 | CASGEGTYGYTF | TGCGCCAGCGGGGAGGGAACCTATGGCTACACCTTC
. | TRBJ1-2 | . | TRBV15 | CATSRDDSGYGYTF | TGTGCCACCAGCAGAGACGACAGTGGATATGGCTACACCTTC
. | TRBJ2-7 | . | TRBV7-9 | CASSLEGGSSPYEQYF | TGTGCCAGCAGCTTAGAGGGAGGCAGTTCCCCCTACGAGCAGTACTTC
TRBD1 | TRBJ2-3 | . | TRBV5-4 | CASRDRGGDTQYF | TGTGCCAGCAGGGACAGGGGTGGAGATACGCAGTATTTT
. | TRBJ1-3 | . | TRBV7-3 | CATSTASSGNTIYF | TGTGCCACTTCCACAGCCAGCTCTGGAAACACCATATATTTT
TRBD1 | TRBJ2-3 | few | TRBV5-1 | CASSLSDRAITDTQYF | TGCGCCAGCAGCTTAAGCGACAGGGCTATAACAGATACGCAGTATTTT
TRBD2 | TRBJ2-5 | . | TRBV3-1/TRBV3-2 | CASSQDHPPSGGASETQYF | TGTGCCAGCAGCCAAGATCACCCCCCCAGCGGGGGGGCTTCAGAGACCCAGTACTTC
TRBD1 | TRBJ1-2 | . | TRBV2 | CASSQDRGRFGPGGGYTF | TGTGCCAGCAGCCAGGACAGGGGGCGCTTTGGGCCGGGTGGTGGCTACACCTTC
TRBD1 | TRBJ1-2 | . | TRBV7-9 | CASSFTGGNYGYTF | TGTGCCAGCAGCTTTACAGGGGGTAACTATGGCTACACCTTC
TRBD2 | TRBJ2-3 | . | TRBV19 | CASSRGGSSDTQYF | TGTGCCAGTAGTAGGGGGGGGTCCTCAGATACGCAGTATTTT
. | TRBJ1-2 | . | TRBV7-9 | CASSLLTVSYGYTF | TGTGCCAGCAGCTTACTGACAGTTTCCTATGGCTACACCTTC
. | TRBJ1-5 | . | TRBV19 | CASRWTRSGQPQHF | TGTGCCAGCCGCTGGACCCGAAGCGGTCAGCCCCAGCATTTT
TRBD1 | TRBJ1-5 | . | TRBV5-6 | CASSRLGTESNQPQHF | TGTGCCAGCAGCCGTTTAGGGACAGAAAGCAATCAGCCCCAGCATTTT
TRBD2 | TRBJ2-5 | . | TRBV2 | CASRVRTSGGQETQYF | TGTGCCAGCAGGGTCCGGACTAGCGGGGGGCAAGAGACCCAGTACTTC
. | TRBJ1-6 | . | TRBV18 | CASSPANSPLHF | TGTGCCAGCTCACCAGCGAATTCACCCCTCCACTTT
. | TRBJ2-1 | . | TRBV7-9 | CASSPSRDEQFF | TGTGCCAGCAGCCCTAGTCGGGATGAGCAGTTCTTC
. | TRBJ1-1 | . | TRBV19 | CASSMGRLSTEAFF | TGTGCCAGTAGTATGGGGCGGCTGAGCACTGAAGCTTTCTTT
. | TRBJ1-1 | . | TRBV6-5 | CASSYSAGRVEAFF | TGTGCCAGCAGTTACTCGGCAGGGAGGGTCGAAGCTTTCTTT
TRBD1 | TRBJ2-2 | . | TRBV2 | CASNGQGDTGELFF | TGTGCCAGCAATGGACAGGGAGACACCGGGGAGCTGTTTTTT
TRBD1 | TRBJ1-4 | . | TRBV29-1 | CSVTGRQGDEKLFF | TGCAGCGTTACGGGTAGACAGGGGGATGAAAAACTGTTTTTT
. | TRBJ1-5 | . | TRBV5-8 | CASSLGTYSNQPQHF | TGTGCCAGCAGCTTGGGAACATATAGCAATCAGCCCCAGCATTTT
TRBD1 | TRBJ1-6 | few | TRBV4-1 | CASSQGWAGGNSPLHF | TGCGCCAGCAGCCAAGGGTGGGCAGGGGGAAATTCACCCCTCCACTTT
. | TRBJ2-7 | . | TRBV2 | CASRGGEARLEQYF | TGTGCCAGCAGAGGGGGGGAGGCCCGCCTGGAGCAGTACTTC
TRBD1 | TRBJ1-2 | . | TRBV6-8 | CASSYGQGLNYGYTF | TGTGCCAGCAGCTACGGACAGGGCCTTAACTATGGCTACACCTTC
. | TRBJ1-1 | . | TRBV5-1 | CASSLYSGSNTEAFF | TGCGCCAGCAGCTTGTATTCGGGATCGAACACTGAAGCTTTCTTT
. | TRBJ1-2 | . | TRBV29-1 | CSVAQARPYGYTF | TGCAGCGTAGCCCAGGCCAGACCCTATGGCTACACCTTC
. | TRBJ2-1 | . | TRBV29-1 | CSVPGGSSSYNEQFF | TGCAGCGTCCCAGGTGGGTCGAGCTCCTACAATGAGCAGTTCTTC
TRBD1 | TRBJ1-2 | once | TRBV6-5 | CASRGTGVVYGYTF | TGTGCCAGCAGGGGGACAGGGGTAGTCTATGGCTACACCTTC
. | TRBJ1-6 | . | TRBV19 | CASRQPYNSPLHF | TGTGCCAGTAGACAGCCGTATAATTCACCCCTCCACTTT
. | TRBJ1-1 | . | TRBV4-1 | CASSQDSYRPNTEAFF | TGCGCCAGCAGCCAAGATTCCTACCGCCCGAACACTGAAGCTTTCTTT
TRBD1 | TRBJ1-1 | . | TRBV19 | CASSIGGRGWDTEAFF | TGTGCCAGTAGTATAGGTGGCAGGGGGTGGGACACTGAAGCTTTCTTT
TRBD2 | TRBJ2-1 | . | TRBV2 | CASRLAAYNEQFF | TGTGCCAGCAGACTAGCGGCTTACAATGAGCAGTTCTTC
TRBD2 | TRBJ2-1 | . | TRBV11-3 | CASIPSGKNEQFF | TGTGCCAGCATCCCCAGCGGGAAGAATGAGCAGTTCTTC
. | TRBJ2-1 | once | TRBV28 | CASSPNSRSYNEQFF | TGTGCCAGCAGCCCTAATTCCCGCTCCTACAATGAGCAGTTCTTC
. | TRBJ1-1 | . | TRBV5-1 | CASSPDTIGYTEAFF | TGCGCCAGCAGCCCGGACACGATTGGGTACACTGAAGCTTTCTTT
TRBD1 | TRBJ1-6 | few | TRBV12-3/TRBV12-4 | CASATGGNSPLHF | TGTGCCAGCGCAACAGGGGGGAATTCACCCCTCCACTTT
TRBD1 | TRBJ2-7 | . | TRBV5-1 | CASSLVRGQGSAVYEQYF | TGCGCCAGCAGCTTGGTTAGGGGACAGGGCTCTGCTGTTTACGAGCAGTACTTC
. | TRBJ2-3 | . | TRBV3-1/TRBV3-2 | CASSQAGRDTQYF | TGTGCCAGCAGCCAAGCAGGGCGGGATACGCAGTATTTT